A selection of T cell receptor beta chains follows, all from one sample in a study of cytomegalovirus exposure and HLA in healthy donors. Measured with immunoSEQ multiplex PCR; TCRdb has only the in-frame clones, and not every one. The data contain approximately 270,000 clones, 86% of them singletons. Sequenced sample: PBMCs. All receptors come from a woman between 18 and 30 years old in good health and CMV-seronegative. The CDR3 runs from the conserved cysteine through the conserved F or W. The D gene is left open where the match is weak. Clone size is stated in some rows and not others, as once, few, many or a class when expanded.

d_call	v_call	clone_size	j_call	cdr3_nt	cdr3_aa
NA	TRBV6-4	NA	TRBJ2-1	TGTGCCAGCAGTGACCGGGAGCTCAATGAGCAGTTCTTC	CASSDRELNEQFF
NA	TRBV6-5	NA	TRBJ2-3	TGTGCCAGCAGTTACGGACAGCTTAGCACAGATACGCAGTATTTT	CASSYGQLSTDTQYF
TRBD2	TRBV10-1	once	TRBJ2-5	TGCGCCAGCAGTGAGAGTGGTAGCGGGAGTTGGGAGACCCAGTACTTC	CASSESGSGSWETQYF
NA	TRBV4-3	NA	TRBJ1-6	TGCGCCAGCAGCCATCCCGATTCTAGCTCCTATAATTCACCCCTCCACTTT	CASSHPDSSSYNSPLHF
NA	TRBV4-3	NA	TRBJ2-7	TGCGCCAGCAGCCCCCAAGGAGGGCGGTCCTACGAGCAGTACTTC	CASSPQGGRSYEQYF
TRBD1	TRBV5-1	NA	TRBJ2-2	TGCGCCAGCAGTCCAGGGGGTCTGAACACCGGGGAGCTGTTTTTT	CASSPGGLNTGELFF
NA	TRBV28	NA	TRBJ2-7	TGTGCCAGCAGGGTCGACAGGACCTCCACCTACGAGCAGTACTTC	CASRVDRTSTYEQYF
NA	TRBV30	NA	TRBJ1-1	TGTGCCTGCGTCCACAACAGTAACACTGAAGCTTTCTTT	CACVHNSNTEAFF
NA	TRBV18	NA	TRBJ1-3	TGTGCCAGCTCCCCCCCGAGGCCTGGAAACACCATATATTTT	CASSPPRPGNTIYF
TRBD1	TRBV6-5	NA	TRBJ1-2	TGTGCCAGCAGTGCCGACAGGGGAACGACCTATGGCTACACCTTC	CASSADRGTTYGYTF
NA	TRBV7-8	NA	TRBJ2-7	TGTGCCAGCAGCCCTACCTACGAGCAGTACTTC	CASSPTYEQYF
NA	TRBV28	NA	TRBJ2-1	TGTGCCATAGGACTTTCCAAGCAGTTCTTC	CAIGLSKQFF
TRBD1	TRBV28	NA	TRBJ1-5	TGTGCCAGCAGTTCTCAAAGGGACAGGGGGCTTAGTCAGCCCCAGCATTTT	CASSSQRDRGLSQPQHF
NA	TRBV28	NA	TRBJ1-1	TGTGCCAGCAGATACGTCCGGGGGACTGAAGCTTTCTTT	CASRYVRGTEAFF
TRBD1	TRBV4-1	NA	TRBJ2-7	TGCGCCAGCAGCCAGTACCCGACAGGGGGCTACCCCTACGAGCAGTACTTC	CASSQYPTGGYPYEQYF
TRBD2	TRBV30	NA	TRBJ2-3	TGTGCCTGGAATATCGGGACTAGCGGGGCCGGCGATACGCAGTATTTT	CAWNIGTSGAGDTQYF
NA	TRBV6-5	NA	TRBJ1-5	TGTGCCAGCAGTTACGGCCAGGGACTTCACCAGCCCCAGCATTTT	CASSYGQGLHQPQHF